Sequencing of this T cell receptor (beta chain) was carried out in a study of T cells expressing NK-cell markers. TCRdb reprocessed the 5' RACE reads; each CDR3 protein has one entry and no DNA is given. The sample holds 200,000 to 300,000 distinct CDR3 sequences. Sequencing was carried out using blood T cells: a sorted CD56 or NKG2C T cell subset, CD4+ or CD8+ T cells, or bulk PBMC T cells (not recorded which). The receptor was derived from a man younger than 30 in good health.

CDR3 amino acids: CASSLWSETSGVNTGELFF. V and J are TRBV28 and TRBJ2-2; TCRdb's D call of TRBD2 is untestable without DNA. The CDR3 is made up of 19 amino acids. Germline V gene sequence: CDR1 MDHEN, CDR2 SYDVKM.